The rows below give T cell receptor beta chains drawn from one sample of a study of T cell repertoires in cytomegalovirus infection. The antigens of these receptors remain unknown. TCRdb reprocessed the reads via MiXCR and lists one record per CDR3 protein. Of roughly 570,000 distinct CDR3 sequences listed, over 35% are singletons. The starting material was cultured PBMCs, obtained from culture after CMV antigen stimulation. Source of these receptors: a human donor in good health (CMV status not recorded). Some clones in this sample may be carry-over from other donors' samples. The CDR3 runs from the conserved cysteine through the conserved F or W. The D gene is left open where the match is weak. Not all rows give a size; the values are once, few, many and, for expanded clones, a class.

d_gene,abundance,j_gene,v_gene,CDR3nt,CDR3aa
TRBD1,many,TRBJ1-6,TRBV7-2,TGTGCCAGCAGCGGAGGGGGCTACCGGGATTCACCCCTCCACTTT,CASSGGGYRDSPLHF
-,-,TRBJ2-3,TRBV7-8,TGTGCCAGCAGCCCTAGCGGACAGCCCCAGCCCCAGTATTTT,CASSPSGQPQPQYF
TRBD2,-,TRBJ2-1,TRBV29-1,TGCAGCGTTGAAGGGCTAGCGGGAGCTAGTTTCTCCTACAATGAGCAGTTCTTC,CSVEGLAGASFSYNEQFF
-,-,TRBJ2-3,TRBV6-5,TGTGCCAGCGGGGCAGTGCCCGCCGGGGGCCGAGATACGCAGTATTTT,CASGAVPAGGRDTQYF
-,few,TRBJ2-1,TRBV12-3/TRBV12-4,TGTGCCAGCACCTGGGGGCGGGAGAGAAATGAGCAGTTCTTC,CASTWGRERNEQFF
-,few,TRBJ2-7,TRBV25-1,TGTGCCAGCAGTGCGACCGAGCAGTACTTC,CASSATEQYF
-,-,TRBJ2-6,TRBV19,TGTGCCAGTAGTATATGGAGAGTCCGCTCTGGGGCCAACGTCCTGACTTTC,CASSIWRVRSGANVLTF
-,many,TRBJ1-3,TRBV7-2,TGTGCCAGCAGGACGATCTCTGGAAACACCATATATTTT,CASRTISGNTIYF
TRBD2,-,TRBJ2-1,TRBV10-3,TGTGCCGCCCGAGCGGGAGTTTCTGGGAATGAGCAGTTCTTC,CAARAGVSGNEQFF
TRBD1,-,TRBJ1-3,TRBV29-1,TGCAGCGTTGTCCCCACAGGGGGCCCTGGAAACACCATATATTTT,CSVVPTGGPGNTIYF
TRBD1,-,TRBJ1-2,TRBV12-3/TRBV12-4,TGTGCCAGCAGGCAGGGACAGTATGGCTACACCTTC,CASRQGQYGYTF
-,-,TRBJ1-2,TRBV19,TGTGCCAGTAGTATAGGAGGACTCTCACCTTATGGCTACACCTTC,CASSIGGLSPYGYTF
TRBD1,-,TRBJ1-4,TRBV27,TGTGCCAGCGGTAGGCAGGGGGTTGGAAAACTGTTTTTT,CASGRQGVGKLFF
-,few,TRBJ2-1,TRBV27,TGTGCCAGCAGTTTAGGCGGTAATTGGGGGCCCAATGAGCAGTTCTTC,CASSLGGNWGPNEQFF
-,-,TRBJ1-5,TRBV6-6,TGTGCCAGCAGTGACAACAGGTTGGGGCTCAATCAGCCCCAGCATTTT,CASSDNRLGLNQPQHF
TRBD2,-,TRBJ2-2,TRBV12-3/TRBV12-4,TGTGCCAGCAGCCCGACTAGCGGGGTATCCGGGGAGCTGTTTTTT,CASSPTSGVSGELFF
-,-,TRBJ1-1,TRBV7-2,TGTGCCAGCAGCTTCGATTGGGGGGACACTGAAGCTTTCTTT,CASSFDWGDTEAFF
-,few,TRBJ1-2,TRBV28,TGTGCCAGCAGTTTATACCCCGGCGGGGCGCGAAATGGCTACACCTTC,CASSLYPGGARNGYTF
TRBD2,few,TRBJ2-5,TRBV19,TGTGCCAGTAGCGAAGGGACTAGCGGGGTCGGGGAGACCCAGTACTTC,CASSEGTSGVGETQYF
-,few,TRBJ1-5,TRBV6-2/TRBV6-3,TGTGCCAGTGCTAAGGGGACCTCTAATCAGCCCCAGCATTTT,CASAKGTSNQPQHF
-,-,TRBJ1-5,TRBV19,TGTGCCAGTAGTCCCGGGTTAGAGCAGCCCCAGCATTTT,CASSPGLEQPQHF
TRBD1,many,TRBJ1-2,TRBV12-3/TRBV12-4,TGTGCCAGCAGCCTACAGGGGAACTATGGCTACACCTTC,CASSLQGNYGYTF
TRBD2,many,TRBJ2-3,TRBV7-2,TGTGCCAGCAGCCCTCAGCGGGGGGGCACAGATACGCAGTATTTT,CASSPQRGGTDTQYF
-,many,TRBJ2-7,TRBV7-2,TGTGCCAGCAGCTTCGAGCTAAACTCCTACGAGCAGTACTTC,CASSFELNSYEQYF
TRBD2,few,TRBJ2-3,TRBV19,TGTGCCAGTAGTATAACTAGCGGGCGAAGCACAGATACGCAGTATTTT,CASSITSGRSTDTQYF
-,-,TRBJ2-1,TRBV27,TGTGCCAGCAGTCGCCGGAGTCCCTACAATGAGCAGTTCTTC,CASSRRSPYNEQFF
-,few,TRBJ2-1,TRBV7-2,TGTGCCAGCAGCCAGGGGGGACTAGTAAGTTCCAATGAGCAGTTCTTC,CASSQGGLVSSNEQFF
-,many,TRBJ1-1,TRBV7-8,TGTGCCAGCAGCTTAGCGCTCCCAGCTTGGAAGACTGAAGCTTTCTTT,CASSLALPAWKTEAFF
TRBD2,-,TRBJ2-1,TRBV7-6,TGTGCCAGCAGCCCAAGCGGGGGGGTCGGTGGTGAGCAGTTCTTC,CASSPSGGVGGEQFF
-,few,TRBJ2-5,TRBV4-1,TGCGCCAGCAGCCAAGACTCCTGGCGGGGTCAAGAGACCCAGTACTTC,CASSQDSWRGQETQYF
-,-,TRBJ2-4,TRBV7-2,TGTGCCAGCAGCTTACTGCTAGTGGGGGACATTCAGTACTTC,CASSLLLVGDIQYF
-,-,TRBJ2-1,TRBV12-3/TRBV12-4,TGTGCCAGCACCCTAATACCGGACAGCCGTGAGCAGTTCTTC,CASTLIPDSREQFF
-,-,TRBJ1-2,TRBV5-6,TGTGCCAGCAGCTACCCCGGGACGAACTATGGCTACACCTTC,CASSYPGTNYGYTF
TRBD2,-,TRBJ2-1,TRBV19,TGTGCCAGTAGTCCGGGACTAGCGACGGTCTCCTACAATGAGCAGTTCTTC,CASSPGLATVSYNEQFF
TRBD1,-,TRBJ2-7,TRBV4-1,TGCGCCAGCAGCCAAGGTCCCTCGACAGGGGCTGACTACGAGCAGTACTTC,CASSQGPSTGADYEQYF
-,-,TRBJ2-3,TRBV28,TGTGCCAGCAGTTCTATAGGGGGGGGACTTGGGGATACGCAGTATTTT,CASSSIGGGLGDTQYF
-,few,TRBJ1-1,TRBV7-2,TGTGCCAGCATTCCGGGGCCCCTCAGCACTGAAGCTTTCTTT,CASIPGPLSTEAFF
TRBD2,-,TRBJ2-1,TRBV7-2,TGTGCCAGCGCCGCTACACTAGCGGGAGGTACTGAGCAGTTCTTC,CASAATLAGGTEQFF
-,-,TRBJ2-1,TRBV29-1,TGCAGCGTTGGAGAGGGGGGGGCAGTTCTCAATGAGCAGTTCTTC,CSVGEGGAVLNEQFF
TRBD2,few,TRBJ2-3,TRBV7-7,TGTGCCAGCAGCTTAGAAGCGGGGGCCCTGGATACGCAGTATTTT,CASSLEAGALDTQYF
-,-,TRBJ1-1,TRBV7-8,TGTGCCAGCAGCCCGCGGATCTTGACTGAAGCTTTCTTT,CASSPRILTEAFF
TRBD1,few,TRBJ2-1,TRBV5-4,TGTGCCAGCAGCCTGAAGACAGGGAGCTCCTACAATGAGCAGTTCTTC,CASSLKTGSSYNEQFF
-,few,TRBJ2-7,TRBV6-2/TRBV6-3,TGTGCCAGCAGTTCTCTTTCTGGCGAGCAGTACTTC,CASSSLSGEQYF
-,-,TRBJ2-7,TRBV7-2,TGTGCCAGCAGCTTAGGAGGGGGGGGAAACTACGAGCAGTACTTC,CASSLGGGGNYEQYF
-,-,TRBJ1-1,TRBV7-2,TGTGCCAGCAGCTTAAACCCCCTCGGGGGAGCTTTCTTT,CASSLNPLGGAFF
-,-,TRBJ2-7,TRBV11-2,TGTGCCAGCAGCTTAGCCGCGGTGGCCCTCGAAGCCTACGAGCAGTACTTC,CASSLAAVALEAYEQYF
-,-,TRBJ2-2,TRBV7-9,TGTGCCAGCACCCTGACAGGCCTCGGGGAGCTGTTTTTT,CASTLTGLGELFF
-,-,TRBJ2-3,TRBV6-1,TGTGCCGGCGGAGGAGACGACGGTGATACGCAGTATTTT,CAGGGDDGDTQYF
-,-,TRBJ1-2,TRBV19,TGTGCCAGTCGGGACGGCCCAAACTATGGCTACACCTTC,CASRDGPNYGYTF
TRBD1,few,TRBJ1-1,TRBV7-6,TGTGCCAGCAGCCCGCGGGACAGGGAAGCTTTCTTT,CASSPRDREAFF